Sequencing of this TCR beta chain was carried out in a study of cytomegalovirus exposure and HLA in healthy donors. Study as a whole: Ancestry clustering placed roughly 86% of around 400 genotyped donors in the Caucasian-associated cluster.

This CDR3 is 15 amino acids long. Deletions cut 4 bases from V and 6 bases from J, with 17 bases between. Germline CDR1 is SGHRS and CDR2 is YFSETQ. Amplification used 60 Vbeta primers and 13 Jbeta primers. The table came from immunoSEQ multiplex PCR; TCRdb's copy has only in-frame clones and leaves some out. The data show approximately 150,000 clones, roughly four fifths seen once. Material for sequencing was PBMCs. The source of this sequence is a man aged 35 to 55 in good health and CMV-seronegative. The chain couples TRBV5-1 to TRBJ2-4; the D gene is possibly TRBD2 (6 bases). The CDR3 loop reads CASSVEGGGGNIQYF. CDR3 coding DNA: TGCGCCAGCAGCGTCGAAGGTGGGGGAGGAAACATTCAGTACTTC.